This T cell receptor (beta chain) emerged from a study of shared clonotypes between healthy human individuals. The germline V gene encodes CDR1 SGHTA and CDR2 FQGNSA. The CDR3 totals 15 residues. Trimming cost V 2 bases and J 2 bases, with 13 bases left between them. Here immunoSEQ multiplex PCR was the method, and the copy in TCRdb shows in-frame clones only, minus some. The sample contains approximately 500,000 clones, around 96% of which appear only once. The chain combines TRBV7-2 with TRBJ2-7; no firm D call. The sequence came from a woman between 25 and 40 years old in good health. Sequenced input: naive CD4+ T cells sorted from blood. This sample's subset: CD45RA+ positively selected. The CDR3 region is CASSLPDLETYEQYF. The CDR3 DNA reads as TGTGCCAGCAGCTTACCCGACCTGGAGACCTACGAGCAGTACTTC.